The 28 T cell receptor beta chains listed next were all sequenced from one sample in a study of T cells in Graves' hyperthyroidism and ophthalmopathy. Template material for amplifying TCR beta CDR3 regions consisted of RNA transcripts. The HTBI primer set drove a first-round RT-PCR of the TCR CDR3. In TCRdb, the multiplex PCR reads were re-called with MiXCR into one record per CDR3 protein. The data contain approximately 490,000 distinct CDR3 sequences, less than 25% of them singletons. The material sequenced was blood. The receptors originated from a woman aged 70-85 years with Graves' ophthalmopathy.

This clonotype was picked up many times. This sequence joins TRBV7-2 and TRBJ1-2; weak D call: TRBD1 (6 bases). Germline CDR1 and CDR2: SGHTA and FQGNSA. V gave up 5 bases and J gave up 8 bases, with 18 bases separating them. The CDR3 spans 14 residues. CDR3 amino acids: CASSRDRPTYGYTF. The CDR3 nucleotides read TGTGCCAGCAGCCGAGACAGGCCCACGTACGGCTACACCTTC.

The chain uses TRBV6-1 and TRBJ1-1; perhaps TRBD1 as D (6 bases). V lost 5 bases and J 3 bases, leaving 13 bases between the germline ends. CDR1 is MNHNS, CDR2 SASEGT, per germline. The CDR3 consists of 14 residues. The CDR3 coding sequence is TGTGCCAGCAGTCGGAGGGGGATTGACACTGAAGCTTTCTTT. This translates into CASSRRGIDTEAFF.

Ten or more counts support this clonotype. The rearrangement joins TRBV12-3 or TRBV12-4 to TRBJ2-1; 13 nucleotides align to TRBD2. The CDR3 totals 15 residues. Trimming at V came to 5 bases and at J to 6 bases, leaving 4 bases not matched to a gene. The CDR3 DNA reads as TGTGCCAGCAGTAGGACTAGCGGGAGTGGCAATGAGCAGTTCTTC. Translating it yields CASSRTSGSGNEQFF.

This clonotype was picked up a small number of times. V is TRBV10-3 and J is TRBJ1-1, with 7 bases aligning to TRBD1. Germline CDR1 is ENHRY and CDR2 is SYGVKD. The CDR3 length is 14 residues. V shed 2 bases and J 10 bases; nucleotides not matched to a gene: 10. The CDR3 sequence is CAISEQGPYRGAFF. DNA for the CDR3: TGTGCCATCAGTGAGCAAGGACCCTACAGGGGAGCTTTCTTT.

This clonotype was counted ten times or more. The CDR3 nucleotides read TGTGCCAGCAGCTCGGACTGGTTGCAAGAGACCCAGTACTTC. Protein sequence: CASSSDWLQETQYF. The V and J genes are TRBV7-8 and TRBJ2-5; perhaps TRBD2 as D (5 bases). CDR1 SGHVS and CDR2 FQNEAQ come from the germline V gene. There are 14 residues in the CDR3. V was shortened by 4 bases and J by 2 bases, with 11 bases between the two germline ends.

The CDR3 spells CASSLDGSSPLQYF. CDR3 nucleotide sequence: TGTGCCAGCAGCTTAGATGGGAGTAGCCCTCTGCAATACTTC. The chain uses TRBV7-4 and TRBJ2-7, with D maybe TRBD2 (5 bases). The CDR3 runs to 14 residues. Germline values: CDR1 SGHVT, CDR2 SQSDAQ. Trimming left V 1 base short and J 13 bases short, with 20 bases between.

Many counts were recorded for this clonotype. J is TRBJ1-5 and V is TRBV12-3 or TRBV12-4; perhaps TRBD1 as D (5 bases). Trimming removed 6 bases at V and 7 bases at J, with 13 bases between. The CDR3 extends over 13 amino acids. CDR3 residues: CASSPRVRQPQHF. The CDR3 DNA follows: TGTGCCAGCAGCCCCAGGGTGAGGCAGCCCCAGCATTTT.

The gene calls are TRBV20-1 and TRBJ2-5, with 9 bases identical to TRBD1. Germline trimming cut 5 bases from V and 5 bases from J; bases unmatched to any gene: 6. Germline V gene data show CDR1 as DFQATT and CDR2 as SNEGSKA (reference sequence). This CDR3 has 13 amino acids. CDR3 amino acids: CSAATGGWETQYF. The CDR3 DNA reads TGCAGTGCTGCCACAGGGGGCTGGGAGACCCAGTACTTC.

V gene TRBV10-3 combines with J gene TRBJ2-1; no definite D call. Trimming took off 4 bases at V and 9 bases at J, with 16 bases between the two ends. CDR3 length equals 14 residues. Germline V CDR1 and CDR2: ENHRY, SYGVKD. Written as DNA, the CDR3 is TGTGCCATCAGTGGAAAGGGTGGGGATGTTGAGCAGTTCTTC. Translating gives CAISGKGGDVEQFF.

This chain links TRBV7-9 with TRBJ2-3; 10 nucleotides line up with TRBD2. The junction had 9 bases not matched to a gene; V was cut back by 3 bases and J by 6 bases. The CDR3 spans 16 residues. CDR1 is SEHNR, CDR2 FQNEAQ, per germline (reference sequence). The CDR3 DNA follows: TGTGCCAGCAGCTTGAAACCGGGACTAGCGACGGATACGCAGTATTTT. It specifies CASSLKPGLATDTQYF.

This clonotype occurred a few times. The chain carries TRBV25-1 and TRBJ2-5, with 14 bases that match TRBD2. Trimming removed 4 bases from V and 4 bases from J; junction bases left unmatched: 5. CDR3 length: 16 amino acids. Germline CDR1 is MGHDK and CDR2 is SYGVNS. The CDR3 loop is CASSVGLAGVGETQYF. CDR3 DNA sequence: TGTGCCAGCAGTGTGGGACTAGCGGGAGTGGGAGAGACCCAGTACTTC.

The chain uses TRBV3-1 and TRBJ2-7; TRBD2 agrees at 10 bases. The ends lost 6 bases at V and 0 bases at J; junction bases unmatched: 11. This CDR3 is 17 amino acids long. Germline lookup yields CDR1 LGHDT and CDR2 YNNKEL (reference sequence). The chain's CDR3 is CASSRTGTSASSYEQYF. CDR3 DNA sequence: TGTGCCAGCAGTCGGACCGGGACTAGCGCGAGCTCCTACGAGCAGTACTTC.

This chain connects TRBV30 to TRBJ2-2; D may correspond to TRBD1 or TRBD2 (5 bases each). From germline, CDR1 is GTSNPN and CDR2 SVGIG (reference sequence). The V and J ends lost 0 bases and 2 bases respectively, with 10 bases between them. This CDR3 is built from 15 residues. The chain's CDR3 is CAWSVGTTNTGELFF. The DNA of the CDR3 is TGTGCCTGGAGTGTAGGGACCACCAACACCGGGGAGCTGTTTTTT.

This clonotype was recorded a few times. This sequence joins TRBV28 and TRBJ2-7; no firm D call. Between the trimmed V and J ends, which lost 8 bases and 3 bases, there was a span of 11 bases. CDR3 length equals 12 residues. Germline CDR1 and CDR2: MDHEN and SYDVKM. The CDR3 DNA sequence: TGTGCCAGCCAGGACCCTTACTACGAGCAGTACTTC. Its protein is CASQDPYYEQYF.

The chain carries TRBV20-1 and TRBJ2-3, with 9 bases lining up with TRBD2. The CDR3 length is 15 residues. J lost 4 bases, V lost 6 bases, and 11 bases had no gene match. Germline values: CDR1 DFQATT, CDR2 SNEGSKA (reference sequence). CDR3 sequence reads: CSATFGGRGSDTQYF. CDR3 bases: TGCAGTGCAACTTTTGGCGGGAGGGGGTCAGATACGCAGTATTTT.

The rearrangement uses TRBV2 and TRBJ1-2, with TRBD1 matching 7 bases. Germline V lookup: CDR1 SNHLY, CDR2 FYNNEI. The CDR3 is 14 residues long. V dropped 1 base and J dropped 8; count of bases not matched to a gene: 7. The CDR3 reads CASSEEVGGAGYTF. The CDR3 bases are TGTGCCAGCAGTGAAGAGGTAGGGGGCGCCGGCTACACCTTC.

In its sample, this clonotype was seen a few times. The J gene is TRBJ1-1, the V gene TRBV28; a weak D match, TRBD1 (5 bases). The V end lost 10 bases, the J end lost 0 bases, and 15 bases lay between the germline ends. The CDR3 contains 14 residues. The germline CDR1 and CDR2 sequences are MDHEN and SYDVKM. The CDR3 reads CATGTVDVNTEAFF. Written as DNA, the CDR3 is TGTGCCACGGGGACTGTTGACGTGAACACTGAAGCTTTCTTT. Together with reference TRBV28 and TRBJ1-1, the CDR3 gives the full variable domain: DVKVTQSSRYLVKRTGEKVFLECVQDMDHENMFWYRQDPGLGLRLIYFSYDVKMKEKGDIPEGYSVSREKKERFSLILESASTNQTSMYLCATGTVDVNTEAFFGQGTRLTVV.

The chain uses TRBV7-9 and TRBJ1-5; D may be TRBD1 (6 bases). The germline V gene encodes CDR1 SEHNR and CDR2 FQNEAQ (reference sequence). The V and J ends lost 5 bases and 2 bases respectively, with 10 bases between them. The CDR3 sequence is 14 residues long. This CDR3 is CASSTEGGNQPQHF. The CDR3 DNA reads as TGTGCCAGCAGCACAGAGGGGGGCAATCAGCCCCAGCATTTT.

This chain uses TRBV29-1 with TRBJ2-7; maybe TRBD2 (6 bases). The germline CDR1 and CDR2 sequences are SQVTM and ANQGSEA. The CDR3 is 12 amino acids. Trimming stripped 7 bases from V and 2 bases from J, with 12 bases between. The CDR3 region is CSACSGTYEQYF. DNA of the CDR3: TGCAGCGCCTGTAGCGGCACCTACGAGCAGTACTTC.

V gene TRBV28 combines with J gene TRBJ2-1, with D unresolved. Germline V gene lookup returns CDR1 MDHEN and CDR2 SYDVKM. The CDR3 sequence is 14 residues long. Between the trimmed V and J ends, which lost 5 bases and 2 bases, there was a span of 10 bases. For the CDR3, the DNA is TGTGCCAGCAGTCAAAACCCGCCCTACAATGAGCAGTTCTTC. Its protein product is CASSQNPPYNEQFF. Supplemented by reference TRBV28 and TRBJ2-1, the full variable domain reads DVKVTQSSRYLVKRTGEKVFLECVQDMDHENMFWYRQDPGLGLRLIYFSYDVKMKEKGDIPEGYSVSREKKERFSLILESASTNQTSMYLCASSQNPPYNEQFFGPGTRLTVL.

This clonotype showed up just a few times. CDR3 coding DNA: TGCGCCAGCAGCTCCGGACAGGGAACCGAGCAGTACTTC. Amino acids: CASSSGQGTEQYF. The rearrangement links TRBV5-1 to TRBJ2-7, with 8 bases aligning to TRBD1. This CDR3 has 13 amino acids. Germline CDR1 and CDR2: SGHRS and YFSETQ. The ends lost 3 bases at V and 6 bases at J; junction bases unmatched: 5.

In this sample, this clonotype turned up a few times. The genes are TRBV30 and TRBJ1-6, with D possibly TRBD1 on 6 matching bases. There are 15 residues in the CDR3. Trimming took 3 bases from V and 7 from J, leaving 16 bases between them. Per the germline V gene, CDR1 is GTSNPN and CDR2 is SVGIG (reference sequence). The CDR3 DNA reads as TGTGCCTGGAGCCCTCGGAGGGGGAGAAATTCACCCCTCCACTTT. Translating gives CAWSPRRGRNSPLHF.

The chain has TRBV7-6 and TRBJ1-1; possible D gene TRBD1, 6 bases. Germline CDR1 and CDR2: SGHVS and FNYEAQ. The CDR3 has 14 residues. The ends were cut back, 1 base at V and 3 bases at J, with 9 bases in the middle. CDR3 loop: CASSLDRGHTEAFF. Here the CDR3 DNA reads TGTGCCAGCAGCTTAGATCGGGGGCACACTGAAGCTTTCTTT.

V usage is TRBV7-3 and J usage is TRBJ1-1; tentatively, D is TRBD1 (5 bases). The CDR3 consists of 13 residues. V was shortened by 7 bases and J by 4 bases, with 13 bases between the two germline ends. Looked up from germline, CDR1 is SGHTA and CDR2 is FQGTGA. CDR3 region: CASNRTTSTEAFF. CDR3 DNA: TGTGCCAGCAATCGGACAACGAGCACTGAAGCTTTCTTT.

This clonotype was seen more than once but under ten times. V is TRBV7-6 and J is TRBJ1-1; D not resolved. The CDR3 sequence is 14 residues long. Germline V CDR1 and CDR2: SGHVS, FNYEAQ. The V and J ends lost 5 bases and 1 base respectively, with 11 bases between them. For the CDR3, the DNA is TGTGCCAGCAGCGCTTACGAGACGAACACTGAAGCTTTCTTT. It is translated as CASSAYETNTEAFF.

This clonotype was picked up a small number of times. J is TRBJ1-3 and V is TRBV12-3 or TRBV12-4, with 7 positions matching TRBD1. This CDR3 has 13 residues. V lost 7 bases and J lost 9; bases outside the gene matches: 9. DNA of the CDR3: TGTGCCAGCAACCCGACAGGGCTCTCCACCATATATTTT. Protein sequence: CASNPTGLSTIYF.

At least ten counts were recorded for this clonotype. This chain uses TRBV9 with TRBJ1-5; perhaps TRBD1 as D (5 bases). In germline, CDR1 is SGDLS, CDR2 YYNGEE. The CDR3 consists of 14 residues. V was cut by 0 bases and J by 3 bases, with 7 bases left in between. CDR3 protein: CASSVDGANQPQHF. DNA of the CDR3: TGTGCCAGCAGCGTAGATGGGGCCAATCAGCCCCAGCATTTT.

Only a few counts were recorded for this clonotype. This chain connects TRBV11-1 to TRBJ2-3; a possible D gene is TRBD2 (5 bases). V was cut by 5 bases and J by 0 bases, with 15 bases left in between. CDR1 and CDR2 from the germline V gene are SGHAT and FQDESV (reference sequence). The CDR3 totals 16 residues. The CDR3: CASSTRDSYSTDTQYF. Written as DNA, the CDR3 is TGTGCCAGCAGCACTCGGGATTCTTATAGCACAGATACGCAGTATTTT.